This T cell receptor (beta chain) was obtained from a study of T cell responses to AZD1222 COVID-19 vaccine. Data came from immunoSEQ multiplex PCR; TCRdb stores just in-frame clones and leaves some out. The sample shows about 120,000 clones, over 75% of them seen only once. On this clone: Its antigen is not identified.

Study findings and constraints: In the spike-specific TCR repertoire, nearly half reportedly target unmutated variant regions. Baseline testing showed seropositivity in only six AZD1222 recipients. Samples come after the peak T cell response, not at day 14.

The CDR3 length is 14 residues. Germline V gene sequence: CDR1 LNHDA, CDR2 SQIVND (reference sequence). The V gene lost 0 bases and the J gene lost 4 bases, with 9 bases spanning the gap. The receptor was derived from an adult in good health. J is TRBJ1-2 and V is TRBV19; maybe TRBD1 (5 bases). The sequenced sample was peripheral blood, obtained on day 0 of AZD1222 vaccination. The CDR3 is CASSIESGGYGYTF. The CDR3 DNA reads as TGTGCCAGTAGTATAGAGTCCGGGGGCTATGGCTACACCTTC.